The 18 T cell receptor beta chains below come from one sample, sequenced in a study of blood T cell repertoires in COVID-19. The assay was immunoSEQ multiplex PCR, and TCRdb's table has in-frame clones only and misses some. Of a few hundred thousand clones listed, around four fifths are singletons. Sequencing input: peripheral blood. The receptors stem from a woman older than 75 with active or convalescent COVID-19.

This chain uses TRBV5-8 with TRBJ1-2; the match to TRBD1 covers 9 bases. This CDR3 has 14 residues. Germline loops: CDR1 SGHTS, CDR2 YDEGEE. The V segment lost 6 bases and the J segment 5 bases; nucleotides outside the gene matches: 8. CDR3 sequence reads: CASTLGDRDYGYTF. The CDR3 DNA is TGTGCCAGCACCCTGGGGGACAGGGATTATGGCTACACCTTC.

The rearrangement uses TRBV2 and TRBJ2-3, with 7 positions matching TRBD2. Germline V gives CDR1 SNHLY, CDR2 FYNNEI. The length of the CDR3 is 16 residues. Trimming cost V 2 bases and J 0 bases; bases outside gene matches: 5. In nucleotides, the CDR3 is TGTGCCAGCAGTGAAATTGAGCGGGGAAGCACAGATACGCAGTATTTT. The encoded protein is CASSEIERGSTDTQYF.

CDR3: CASSSGLAGVYEQYF. The CDR3 DNA sequence: TGTGCCAGCAGCTCTGGACTAGCGGGAGTCTACGAGCAGTACTTC. The V and J genes are TRBV6-5 and TRBJ2-7; 13 bases agree with TRBD2. The V gene's germline CDR1 is MNHEY and CDR2 SVGAGI. CDR3 length: 15 amino acids. The trim removed 6 bases at V and 3 bases at J, leaving 5 bases unmatched.

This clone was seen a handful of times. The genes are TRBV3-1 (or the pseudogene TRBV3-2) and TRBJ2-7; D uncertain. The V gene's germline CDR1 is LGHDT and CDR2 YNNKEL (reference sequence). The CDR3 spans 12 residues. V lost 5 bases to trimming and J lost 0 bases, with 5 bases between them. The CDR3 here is CASSAYSYEQYF. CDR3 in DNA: TGTGCCAGCAGCGCCTACTCCTACGAGCAGTACTTC.

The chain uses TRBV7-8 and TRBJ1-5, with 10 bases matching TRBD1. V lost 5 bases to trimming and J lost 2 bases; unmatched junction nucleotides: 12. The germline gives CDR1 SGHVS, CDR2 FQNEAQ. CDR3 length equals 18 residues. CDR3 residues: CASSPSRQGASGNQPQHF. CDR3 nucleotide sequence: TGTGCCAGCAGCCCCTCTCGACAGGGGGCTTCGGGCAATCAGCCCCAGCATTTT.

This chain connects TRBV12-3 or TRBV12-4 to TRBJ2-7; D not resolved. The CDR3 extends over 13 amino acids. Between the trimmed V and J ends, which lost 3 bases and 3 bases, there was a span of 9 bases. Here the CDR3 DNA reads TGTGCCAGCAGTTTGATAACAGTCTACGAGCAGTACTTC. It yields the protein CASSLITVYEQYF.

The CDR3 spells CASLSGGAGIFGSPLHF. The CDR3 nucleotides are TGTGCCAGCCTCAGCGGCGGGGCGGGGATTTTCGGTTCACCCCTCCACTTT. The genes are TRBV28 and TRBJ1-6; D perhaps matches TRBD1 (5 bases). The CDR3 has 17 amino acids. Germline lookup yields CDR1 MDHEN and CDR2 SYDVKM. V lost 8 bases to trimming and J lost 9 bases, with 26 bases between them.

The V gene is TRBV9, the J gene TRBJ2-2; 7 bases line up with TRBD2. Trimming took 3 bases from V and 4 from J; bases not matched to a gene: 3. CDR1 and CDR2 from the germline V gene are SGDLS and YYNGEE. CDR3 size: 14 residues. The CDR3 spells CASSGTSFTGELFF. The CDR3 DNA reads TGTGCCAGCAGCGGGACTAGTTTCACCGGGGAGCTGTTTTTT.

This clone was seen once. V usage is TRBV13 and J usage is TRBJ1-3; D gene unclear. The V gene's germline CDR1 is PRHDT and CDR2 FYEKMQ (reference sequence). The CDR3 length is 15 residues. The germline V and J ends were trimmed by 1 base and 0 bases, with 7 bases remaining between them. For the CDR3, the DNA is TGTGCCAGCAGCTTAGCGCGATCCTCTGGAAACACCATATATTTT. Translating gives CASSLARSSGNTIYF.

This CDR3 is CASSDRGGSSPLHF. The CDR3 region has the DNA TGTGCCAGCAGTGACAGGGGCGGTAGTTCACCCCTCCACTTT. The chain recombines TRBV2 with TRBJ1-6, with D maybe TRBD1 (6 bases). Germline V gene lookup returns CDR1 SNHLY and CDR2 FYNNEI. The germline V and J ends were trimmed by 3 bases and 9 bases, with 12 bases remaining between them. There are 14 residues in the CDR3.

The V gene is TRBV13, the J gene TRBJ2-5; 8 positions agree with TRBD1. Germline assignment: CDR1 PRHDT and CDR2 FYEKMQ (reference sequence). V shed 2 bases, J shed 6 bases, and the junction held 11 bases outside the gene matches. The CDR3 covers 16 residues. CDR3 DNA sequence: TGTGCCAGCAGCTTAAATCCCTCAGGGGGCGGGAAGACCCAGTACTTC. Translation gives CASSLNPSGGGKTQYF.

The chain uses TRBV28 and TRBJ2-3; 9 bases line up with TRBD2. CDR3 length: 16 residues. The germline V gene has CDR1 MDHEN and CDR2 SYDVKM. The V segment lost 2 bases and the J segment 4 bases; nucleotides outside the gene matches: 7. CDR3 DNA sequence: TGTGCCAGCAGTTTACAACCTGGCGGGAGGGCAGATACGCAGTATTTT. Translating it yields CASSLQPGGRADTQYF. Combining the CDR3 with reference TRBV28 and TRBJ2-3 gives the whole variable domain DVKVTQSSRYLVKRTGEKVFLECVQDMDHENMFWYRQDPGLGLRLIYFSYDVKMKEKGDIPEGYSVSREKKERFSLILESASTNQTSMYLCASSLQPGGRADTQYFGPGTRLTVL.

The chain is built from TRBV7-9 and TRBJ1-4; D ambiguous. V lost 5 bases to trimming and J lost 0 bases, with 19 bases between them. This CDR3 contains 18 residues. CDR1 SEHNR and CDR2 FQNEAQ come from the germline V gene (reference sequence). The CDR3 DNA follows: TGTGCCAGCAGCCCCCTTTCCTTGCGATGGTCAACTAATGAAAAACTGTTTTTT. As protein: CASSPLSLRWSTNEKLFF.

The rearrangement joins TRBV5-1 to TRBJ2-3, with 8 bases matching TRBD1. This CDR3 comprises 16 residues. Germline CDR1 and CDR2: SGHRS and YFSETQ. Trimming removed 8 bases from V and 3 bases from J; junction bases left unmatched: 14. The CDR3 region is CASTIGDRRGTDTQYF. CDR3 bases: TGCGCCAGTACGATCGGGGACAGGAGGGGGACAGATACGCAGTATTTT.

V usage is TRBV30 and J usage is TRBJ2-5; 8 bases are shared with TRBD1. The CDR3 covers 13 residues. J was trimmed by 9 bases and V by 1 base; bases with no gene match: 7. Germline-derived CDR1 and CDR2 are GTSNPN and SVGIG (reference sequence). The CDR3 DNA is TGTGCCTGGAGTGCCGGACAGGGAAGGCCCCAGTACTTC. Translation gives CAWSAGQGRPQYF.

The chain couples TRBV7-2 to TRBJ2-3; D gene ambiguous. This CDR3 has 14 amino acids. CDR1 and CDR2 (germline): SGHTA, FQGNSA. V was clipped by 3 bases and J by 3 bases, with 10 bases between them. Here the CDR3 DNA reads TGTGCCAGCAGCTTGGTTACAGCTACAGATACGCAGTATTTT. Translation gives CASSLVTATDTQYF.

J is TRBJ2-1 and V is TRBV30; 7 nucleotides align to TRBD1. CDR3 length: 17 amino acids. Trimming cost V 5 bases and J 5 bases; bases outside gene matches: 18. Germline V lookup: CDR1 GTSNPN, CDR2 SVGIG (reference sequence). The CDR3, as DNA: TGTGCCTGGGCCAAACCCTACAGGGGACCACACGACAATGAGCAGTTCTTC. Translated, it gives CAWAKPYRGPHDNEQFF.

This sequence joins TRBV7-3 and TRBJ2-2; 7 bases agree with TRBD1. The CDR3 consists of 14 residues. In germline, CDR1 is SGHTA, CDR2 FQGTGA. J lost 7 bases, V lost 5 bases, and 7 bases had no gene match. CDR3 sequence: CASSKNRGSGELFF. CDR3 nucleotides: TGTGCCAGCAGCAAGAACAGGGGAAGCGGGGAGCTGTTTTTT.